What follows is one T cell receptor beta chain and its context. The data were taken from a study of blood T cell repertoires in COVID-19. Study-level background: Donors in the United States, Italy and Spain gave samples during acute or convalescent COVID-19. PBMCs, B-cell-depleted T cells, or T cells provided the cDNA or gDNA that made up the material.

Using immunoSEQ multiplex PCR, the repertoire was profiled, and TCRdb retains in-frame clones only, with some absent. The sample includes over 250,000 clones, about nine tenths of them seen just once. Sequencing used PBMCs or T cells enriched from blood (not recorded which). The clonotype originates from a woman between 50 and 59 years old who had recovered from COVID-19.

The chain's CDR3 is CASGLGTLDQPQHF. The CDR3 nucleotides read TGTGCCAGCGGACTCGGGACACTAGATCAGCCCCAGCATTTT. The chain employs TRBV28 and TRBJ1-5; D might be TRBD1 (6 bases). Deletions cut 8 bases from V and 5 bases from J, with 16 bases between. From germline, CDR1 is MDHEN and CDR2 SYDVKM. There are 14 residues in the CDR3.